This T cell receptor beta chain was captured by sequencing in a study of cytomegalovirus exposure and HLA in healthy donors. On this clone: As yet, its antigen is unknown.

Study observations and caveats: About 87% or about 30% of the time was how often most TCR beta V segments were productive, according to an earlier analysis. CMV serostatus stood as the only immune exposure information on hand. There were several of the most significant clusters that appeared linked to common viral pathogens in a later analysis. Trimming of TCR beta V- and J-genes showed a link, identified in a later analysis, to a missense DCLRE1C variant.

Germline CDR1 is LNHDA and CDR2 is SQIVND (reference sequence). Trimming pared 2 bases from V and 8 bases from J, leaving 13 bases between. The CDR3 runs to 14 residues. PCR employed 60 Vbeta and 13 Jbeta primers. Profiled with immunoSEQ multiplex PCR; TCRdb holds only in-frame clones, not every one. The repertoire has some 120,000 clones, over 60% of them found once; the top ten carry approximately 1%. This receptor was taken from a human donor in good health. The sequencing sample was made of PBMCs. The chain combines TRBV19 with TRBJ2-1; tentatively, D is TRBD2 (5 bases). CDR3 nucleotides: TGTGCCAGTAGTATACGGACTCAGTATGATGAGCAGTTCTTC. This translates into CASSIRTQYDEQFF.